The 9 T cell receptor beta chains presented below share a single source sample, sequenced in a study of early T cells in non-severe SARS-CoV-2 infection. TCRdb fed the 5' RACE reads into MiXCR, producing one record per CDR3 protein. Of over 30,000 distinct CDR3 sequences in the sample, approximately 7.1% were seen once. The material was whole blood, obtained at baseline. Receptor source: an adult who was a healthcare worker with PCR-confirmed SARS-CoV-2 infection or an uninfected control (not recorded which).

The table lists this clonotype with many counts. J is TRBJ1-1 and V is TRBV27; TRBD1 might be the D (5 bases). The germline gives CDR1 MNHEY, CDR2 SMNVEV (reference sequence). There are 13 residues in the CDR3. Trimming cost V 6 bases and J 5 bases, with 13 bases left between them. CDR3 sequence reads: CASSQRQLTEAFF. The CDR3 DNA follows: TGTGCCAGCAGCCAGAGACAGCTAACTGAAGCTTTCTTT.

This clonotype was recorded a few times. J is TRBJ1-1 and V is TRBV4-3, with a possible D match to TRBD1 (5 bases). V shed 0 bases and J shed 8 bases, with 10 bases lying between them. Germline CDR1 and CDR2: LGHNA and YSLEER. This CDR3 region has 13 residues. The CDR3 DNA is TGCGCCAGCAGCCAAGATCTAAGACAGGAAGCTTTCTTT. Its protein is CASSQDLRQEAFF.

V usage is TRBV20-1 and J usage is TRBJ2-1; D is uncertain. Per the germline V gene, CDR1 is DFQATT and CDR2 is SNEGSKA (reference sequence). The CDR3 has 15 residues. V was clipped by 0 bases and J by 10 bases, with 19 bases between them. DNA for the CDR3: TGCAGTGCTAGAGATATGCAGGAAGGTCTGGGCGAGCAGTTCTTC. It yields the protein CSARDMQEGLGEQFF.

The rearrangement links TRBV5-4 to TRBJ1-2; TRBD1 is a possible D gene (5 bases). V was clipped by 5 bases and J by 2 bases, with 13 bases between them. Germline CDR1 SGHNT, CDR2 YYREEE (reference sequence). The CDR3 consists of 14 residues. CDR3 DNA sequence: TGTGCCAGCAGTCCGGACGGGACGAACTATGGCTACACCTTC. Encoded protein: CASSPDGTNYGYTF. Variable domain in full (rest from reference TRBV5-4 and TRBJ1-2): ETGVTQSPTHLIKTRGQQVTLRCSSQSGHNTVSWYQQALGQGPQFIFQYYREEENGRGNFPPRFSGLQFPNYSSELNVNALELDDSALYLCASSPDGTNYGYTFGSGTRLTVV.

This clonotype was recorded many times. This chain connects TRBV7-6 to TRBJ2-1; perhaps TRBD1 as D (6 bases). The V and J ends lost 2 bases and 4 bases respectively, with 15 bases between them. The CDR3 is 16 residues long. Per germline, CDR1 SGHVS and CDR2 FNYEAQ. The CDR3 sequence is CASSLSQGRGYNEQFF. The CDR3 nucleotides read TGTGCCAGCAGCTTATCCCAGGGCAGGGGATACAATGAGCAGTTCTTC.

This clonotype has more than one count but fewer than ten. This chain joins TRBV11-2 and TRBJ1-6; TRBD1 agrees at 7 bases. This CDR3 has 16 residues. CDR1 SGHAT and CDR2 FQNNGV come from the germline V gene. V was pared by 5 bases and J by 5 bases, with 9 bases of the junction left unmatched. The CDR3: CASSPSRDSNNSPLHF. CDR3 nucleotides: TGTGCCAGCAGCCCGTCCCGGGACAGTAATAATTCACCCCTCCACTTT. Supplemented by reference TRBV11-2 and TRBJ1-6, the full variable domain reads EAGVAQSPRYKIIEKRQSVAFWCNPISGHATLYWYQQILGQGPKLLIQFQNNGVVDDSQLPKDRFSAERLKGVDSTLKIQPAKLEDSAVYLCASSPSRDSNNSPLHFGNGTRLTVT.

Here the CDR3 DNA reads TGCGCCAGCAGCCAAGAGGGGCCTTCGGGTAATAGCAATCAGCCCCAGCATTTT. It specifies CASSQEGPSGNSNQPQHF. The chain recombines TRBV4-3 with TRBJ1-5; TRBD1 might be the D (5 bases). CDR3 length: 18 amino acids. The V end was cut by 0 bases, the J end by 0 bases, with 15 bases between. The germline gives CDR1 LGHNA, CDR2 YSLEER.

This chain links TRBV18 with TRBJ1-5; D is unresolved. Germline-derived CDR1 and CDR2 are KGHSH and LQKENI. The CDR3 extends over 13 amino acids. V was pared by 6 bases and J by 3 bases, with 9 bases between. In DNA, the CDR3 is TGTGCCAGCTCTCTGACGGACAATCAGCCCCAGCATTTT. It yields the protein CASSLTDNQPQHF.

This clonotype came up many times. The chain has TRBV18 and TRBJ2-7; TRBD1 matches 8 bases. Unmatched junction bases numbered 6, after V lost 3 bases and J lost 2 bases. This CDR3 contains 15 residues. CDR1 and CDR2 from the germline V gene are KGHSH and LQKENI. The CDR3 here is CASSPSKGQAYEQYV. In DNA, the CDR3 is TGTGCCAGCTCACCCAGTAAGGGACAGGCCTACGAGCAGTACGTC.